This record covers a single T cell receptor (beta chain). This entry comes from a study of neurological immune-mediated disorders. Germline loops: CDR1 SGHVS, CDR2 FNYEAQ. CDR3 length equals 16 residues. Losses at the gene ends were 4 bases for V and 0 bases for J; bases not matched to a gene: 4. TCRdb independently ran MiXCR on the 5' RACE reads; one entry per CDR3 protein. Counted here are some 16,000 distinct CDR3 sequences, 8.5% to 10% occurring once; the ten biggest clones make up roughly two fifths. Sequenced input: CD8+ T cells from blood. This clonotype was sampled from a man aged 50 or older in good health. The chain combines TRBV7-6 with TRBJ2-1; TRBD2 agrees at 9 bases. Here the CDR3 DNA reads TGTGCCAGCAGCTATGCGGGAGGGAGCTCCTACAATGAGCAGTTCTTC. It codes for CASSYAGGSSYNEQFF.